The rows below give T cell receptor beta chains drawn from one sample of a study of vaccination effects on CD4 cells after COVID-19. Method: immunoSEQ multiplex PCR; TCRdb's copy keeps in-frame clones and lacks some. The sample holds some 79,000 clones, 70% to 75% seen once. The antigens for these receptors are not known. The sequences come from CD4+ T cells from PBMCs cultured with HCoV-229E spike peptides, collected before COVID-19 vaccination. These receptors were taken from a human donor who received a COVID-19 vaccine. Each CDR3 is given with its conserved first and last residue. The D gene is left open where the match is weak. Size is omitted from some rows. Given values are once, few, many or a class for expanded clones.

>TRBV5-1|few|TRBJ2-2|NA
CASSLVVSGSGELFF
TGCGCCAGCAGCTTGGTTGTGTCAGGGTCCGGGGAGCTGTTTTTT
>TRBV6-5|NA|TRBJ1-4|TRBD1
CASSYSSPGQVEKLFF
TGTGCCAGCAGTTACTCTTCCCCGGGACAGGTTGAAAAACTGTTTTTT
>TRBV19|once|TRBJ2-1|NA
CASSISPNSYNEQFF
TGTGCCAGTAGTATAAGCCCGAATTCCTACAATGAGCAGTTCTTC
>TRBV5-1|NA|TRBJ1-1|NA
CASSPAGVRAGTEAFF
TGCGCCAGCAGCCCGGCGGGGGTCAGGGCAGGCACTGAAGCTTTCTTT
>TRBV13|NA|TRBJ2-3|TRBD2
CASSHLAGLSDTQYF
TGTGCCAGCAGCCATCTAGCGGGGTTATCAGATACGCAGTATTTT
>TRBV5-1|NA|TRBJ2-1|NA
CASSLVHSQGNEQFF
TGCGCCAGCAGCTTGGTCCACAGCCAAGGCAATGAGCAGTTCTTC
>TRBV5-1|NA|TRBJ2-3|TRBD1
CASSLDRGTDTQYF
TGCGCCAGCAGCTTGGACAGGGGGACAGATACGCAGTATTTT
>TRBV11-2|few|TRBJ1-2|NA
CASSPQGRGYTF
TGTGCCAGCAGCCCGCAGGGCCGTGGCTACACCTTC
>TRBV18|few|TRBJ2-2|NA
CASSPGTGTRSENTGELFF
TGTGCCAGCTCACCGGGCACAGGGACCCGAAGCGAAAACACCGGGGAGCTGTTTTTT
>TRBV12-5|NA|TRBJ2-5|NA
CASGLRETQYF
TGTGCTAGTGGTTTGCGGGAGACCCAGTACTTC
>TRBV12-5|NA|TRBJ2-6|NA
CASGLVSGSGANVLTF
TGTGCTAGTGGTTTGGTTTCTGGGTCTGGGGCCAACGTCCTGACTTTC
>TRBV7-2|NA|TRBJ1-1|NA
CASSSRQPGRSRTEAFF
TGTGCCAGCAGCTCGAGACAGCCCGGTCGGAGTCGGACTGAAGCTTTCTTT
>TRBV3-1/TRBV3-2|NA|TRBJ2-5|TRBD2
CASSLPSGGGETQYF
TGTGCCAGCAGCCTCCCTAGCGGGGGTGGGGAGACCCAGTACTTC
>TRBV5-5|NA|TRBJ2-2|NA
CASSSPTGSNTGELFF
TGTGCCAGCAGCTCTCCGACAGGCTCGAACACCGGGGAGCTGTTTTTT
>TRBV6-1|NA|TRBJ1-6|NA
CASSEADAYNSPLHF
TGTGCCAGCAGTGAGGCAGATGCCTATAATTCACCCCTCCACTTT
>TRBV28|NA|TRBJ1-2|TRBD1
CASSLRQGQTYGYTF
TGTGCCAGCAGTTTACGACAGGGACAGACCTATGGCTACACCTTC
>TRBV7-2|NA|TRBJ1-3|NA
CASSLEWWGSGNTIYF
TGTGCCAGCAGCTTAGAATGGTGGGGCTCTGGAAACACCATATATTTT
>TRBV5-1|NA|TRBJ1-1|NA
CASSLGLGEAFF
TGCGCCAGCAGCTTGGGCCTTGGGGAAGCTTTCTTT
>TRBV3-1/TRBV3-2|NA|TRBJ2-2|NA
CASSRQGGLFF
TGTGCCAGCAGCCGTCAAGGTGGGCTGTTTTTT
>TRBV7-2|NA|TRBJ1-2|NA
CASSSSAPGYYGYTF
TGTGCCAGCAGCTCCTCGGCCCCAGGGTATTATGGCTACACCTTC
>TRBV24-1|NA|TRBJ1-5|TRBD1
CATSGAKQGVSNQPQHF
TGTGCCACCAGTGGGGCCAAACAGGGGGTCTCCAATCAGCCCCAGCATTTT
>TRBV5-1|NA|TRBJ2-1|NA
CASSMGFSNEQFF
TGCGCCAGCAGTATGGGGTTCTCCAATGAGCAGTTCTTC
>TRBV3-1/TRBV3-2|NA|TRBJ1-5|TRBD1
CASSQGPTGSNHQPQHF
TGTGCCAGCAGCCAGGGTCCGACAGGGAGTAATCATCAGCCCCAGCATTTT
>TRBV12-3/TRBV12-4|NA|TRBJ1-5|NA
CASSFSIGQPQHF
TGTGCCAGCAGTTTTTCCATAGGGCAGCCCCAGCATTTT
>TRBV12-3/TRBV12-4|NA|TRBJ2-2|NA
CASSLAGTGELFF
TGTGCCAGCAGCCTAGCTGGCACCGGGGAGCTGTTTTTT
>TRBV6-2/TRBV6-3|NA|TRBJ1-1|NA
CASSYWAGMNTEAFF
TGTGCCAGCAGTTACTGGGCAGGGATGAACACTGAAGCTTTCTTT
>TRBV10-3|NA|TRBJ1-2|TRBD1
CAISVDLVGQGGYGYTF
TGTGCCATCAGTGTGGATCTAGTGGGACAGGGTGGCTATGGCTACACCTTC
>TRBV2|NA|TRBJ2-5|NA
CASSEGSSGQETQYF
TGTGCCAGCAGTGAAGGGTCTTCTGGCCAAGAGACCCAGTACTTC
>TRBV5-4|NA|TRBJ2-1|NA
CASSLQGNEQFF
TGTGCCAGCAGCTTGCAGGGGAATGAGCAGTTCTTC
>TRBV10-3|NA|TRBJ2-1|TRBD2
CAISESAGGPYNEQFF
TGTGCCATCAGTGAGTCGGCGGGGGGCCCGTACAATGAGCAGTTCTTC